This T cell receptor beta chain stems from a study of cytomegalovirus exposure and HLA in healthy donors. As regards this clone: Its cognate antigen is unknown.

The CDR3 totals 13 residues. CDR1 and CDR2 (germline): SGHNT, YENEEA. Deletions cut 7 bases from V and 10 bases from J, with 19 bases between. The PCR contained 60 Vbeta and 13 Jbeta primers. The method was immunoSEQ multiplex PCR; TCRdb's version includes in-frame clones alone and lacks a portion of them. The sample consists of hundreds of thousands of clones, 75% to 80% of them appearing once. Nominally healthy donors were sampled, though unrecorded immune exposures were likely. Study-wide results and limits: From TCR beta sequences, most subjects' HLA-A and HLA-B alleles were reportedly predicted accurately.

This clonotype originated in a man younger than 30 in good health and CMV-seronegative. This chain uses TRBV11-3 with TRBJ1-1; D uncertain. Sample: PBMCs. The CDR3 DNA is TGTGCCAGCACGTTCATGGCCCGCGAGGGAGCTTTCTTT. Translating gives CASTFMAREGAFF.